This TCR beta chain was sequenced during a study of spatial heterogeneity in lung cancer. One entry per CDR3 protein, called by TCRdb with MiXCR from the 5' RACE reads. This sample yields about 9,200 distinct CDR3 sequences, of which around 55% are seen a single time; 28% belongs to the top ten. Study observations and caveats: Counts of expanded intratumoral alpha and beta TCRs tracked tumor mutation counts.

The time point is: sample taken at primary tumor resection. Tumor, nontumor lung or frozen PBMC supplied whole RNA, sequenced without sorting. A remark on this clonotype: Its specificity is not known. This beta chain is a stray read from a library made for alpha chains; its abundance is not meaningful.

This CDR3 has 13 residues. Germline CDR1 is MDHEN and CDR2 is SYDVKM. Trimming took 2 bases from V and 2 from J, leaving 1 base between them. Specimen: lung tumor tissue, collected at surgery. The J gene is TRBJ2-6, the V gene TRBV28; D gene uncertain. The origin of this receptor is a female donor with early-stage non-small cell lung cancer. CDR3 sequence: CASSLPGANVLTF. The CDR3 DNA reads TGTGCCAGCAGTTTACCTGGGGCCAACGTCCTGACTTTC.